This passage covers 5 T cell receptor beta chains from one sample sequenced in a study of blood T cell repertoires in COVID-19. Profiling relied on immunoSEQ multiplex PCR, and the TCRdb table lists in-frame clones only, not all of them. The table has about 78,000 clones, 70% to 90% seen once. The sequenced sample consisted of peripheral blood. The receptors were sampled from an older man with active or convalescent COVID-19.

V and J are TRBV30 and TRBJ2-7; D possibly corresponds to TRBD2 (7 bases). V was cut by 8 bases and J by 1 base, with 18 bases left in between. The CDR3 loop spans 14 amino acids. CDR1 and CDR2 (germline): GTSNPN, SVGIG (reference sequence). The CDR3, as DNA: TGTGCCGGGGGCCGCGGGAGTATATCCTACGAGCAGTACTTC. Translation gives CAGGRGSISYEQYF.

This clone has more than one count but fewer than ten. The rearrangement uses TRBV18 and TRBJ2-7; D is possibly TRBD1 (6 bases). The germline CDR1 and CDR2 sequences are KGHSH and LQKENI. The CDR3 extends over 12 amino acids. Deletions cut 3 bases from V and 5 bases from J, with 8 bases between. The CDR3 nucleotides are TGTGCCAGCTCACCGGGACAAGACGAGCAGTACTTC. It yields the protein CASSPGQDEQYF.

The chain carries TRBV30 and TRBJ2-7; D uncertain. Germline CDR1 GTSNPN, CDR2 SVGIG (reference sequence). V shed 1 base and J shed 9 bases, with 10 bases lying between them. The CDR3 spans 11 residues. The DNA of the CDR3 is TGTGCCTGGAGTGGTCCTAACGGGCAGTACTTC. It specifies CAWSGPNGQYF.

The chain joins TRBV27 to TRBJ1-2; the D gene is possibly TRBD1 (5 bases). This CDR3 region has 13 residues. The germline V and J ends were trimmed by 3 bases and 5 bases, with 10 bases remaining between them. Germline V gene data show CDR1 as MNHEY and CDR2 as SMNVEV (reference sequence). The CDR3 bases are TGTGCCAGCAGTTTGGGAGGGGATTATGGCTACACCTTC. This translates into CASSLGGDYGYTF.

The genes are TRBV23-1 and TRBJ1-5; TRBD1 matches at 8 bases. TRBV23-1 is noted as an ORF with a role that remains uncertain. The CDR3 is made up of 16 amino acids. J lost 0 bases, V lost 5 bases, and 6 bases had no gene match. Written as DNA, the CDR3 is TGCGCCAGCAGTTCGACAGGGGACGGTAGCAATCAGCCCCAGCATTTT. Translated: CASSSTGDGSNQPQHF.